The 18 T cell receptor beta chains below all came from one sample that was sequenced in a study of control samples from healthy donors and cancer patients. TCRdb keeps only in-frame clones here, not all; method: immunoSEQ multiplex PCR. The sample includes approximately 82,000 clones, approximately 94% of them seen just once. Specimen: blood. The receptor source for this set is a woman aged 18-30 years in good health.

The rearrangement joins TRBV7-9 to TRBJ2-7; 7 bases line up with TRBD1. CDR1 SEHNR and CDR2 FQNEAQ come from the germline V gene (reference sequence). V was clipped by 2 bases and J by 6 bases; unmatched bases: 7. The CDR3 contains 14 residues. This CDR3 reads CASSLTGAMSEQYF. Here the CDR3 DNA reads TGTGCCAGCAGCTTAACAGGGGCTATGAGCGAGCAGTACTTC.

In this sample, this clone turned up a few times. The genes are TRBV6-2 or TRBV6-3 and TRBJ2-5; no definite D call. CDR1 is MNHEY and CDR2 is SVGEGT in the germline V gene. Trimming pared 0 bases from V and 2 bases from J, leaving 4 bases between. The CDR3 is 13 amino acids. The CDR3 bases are TGTGCCAGCAGTTACTCGATACAAGAGACCCAGTACTTC. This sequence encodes CASSYSIQETQYF.

The CDR3 bases are TGTGCCAGCAGCGATCTAGCGGGAGTGGACGAGCAGTACTTC. This encodes CASSDLAGVDEQYF. The V and J genes are TRBV6-5 and TRBJ2-7, with 10 bases fitting TRBD2. Germline CDR1 and CDR2: MNHEY and SVGAGI. The V gene end was trimmed by 6 bases and the J gene end by 5 bases; junction bases not matched to a gene: 7. This CDR3 has 14 residues.

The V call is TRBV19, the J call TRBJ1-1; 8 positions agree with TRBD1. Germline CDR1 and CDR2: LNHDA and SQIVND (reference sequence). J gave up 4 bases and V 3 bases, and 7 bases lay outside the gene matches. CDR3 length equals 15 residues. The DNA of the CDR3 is TGTGCCAGTAGTATTCGGGACAGGACAGGCACTGAAGCTTTCTTT. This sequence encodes CASSIRDRTGTEAFF.

The CDR3 DNA reads TGCGCCAGCAGCTTGGTCGGGGATTTGGCCACTGAAGCTTTCTTT. Amino acid sequence: CASSLVGDLATEAFF. This chain uses TRBV5-1 with TRBJ1-1; no definite D call. Trimming pared 0 bases from V and 4 bases from J, leaving 13 bases between. The CDR3 runs to 15 residues. Per the germline V gene, CDR1 is SGHRS and CDR2 is YFSETQ.

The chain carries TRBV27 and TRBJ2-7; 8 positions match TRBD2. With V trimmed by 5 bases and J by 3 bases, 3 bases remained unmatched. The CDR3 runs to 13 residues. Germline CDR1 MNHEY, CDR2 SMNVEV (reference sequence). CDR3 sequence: CASSLGTSYEQYF. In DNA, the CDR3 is TGTGCCAGCAGTCTGGGGACTAGCTACGAGCAGTACTTC.

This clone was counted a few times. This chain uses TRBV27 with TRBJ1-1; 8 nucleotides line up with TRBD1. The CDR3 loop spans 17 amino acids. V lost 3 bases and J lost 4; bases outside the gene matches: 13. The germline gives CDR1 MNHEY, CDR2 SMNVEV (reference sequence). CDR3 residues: CASSFFGTGGISTEAFF. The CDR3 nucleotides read TGTGCCAGCAGTTTCTTCGGGACAGGTGGGATTAGCACTGAAGCTTTCTTT.

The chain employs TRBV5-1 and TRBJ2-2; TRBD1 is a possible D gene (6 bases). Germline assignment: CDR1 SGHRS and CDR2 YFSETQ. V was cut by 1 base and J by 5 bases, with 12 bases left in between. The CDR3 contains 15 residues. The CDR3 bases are TGCGCCAGCAGCTTGCTAGGGGGTACTACCGGGGAGCTGTTTTTT. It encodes CASSLLGGTTGELFF.

The CDR3 DNA reads as TGTGCCAGCAGCTTAGAGAAGAACACTGAAGCTTTCTTT. Encoded protein: CASSLEKNTEAFF. The J gene is TRBJ1-1, the V gene TRBV7-3; no clear D gene. Trimming removed 2 bases at V and 1 base at J, with 5 bases between. CDR3 length: 13 residues. Per germline, CDR1 SGHTA and CDR2 FQGTGA. Complete variable domain (other parts from reference TRBV7-3 and TRBJ1-1): GAGVSQTPSNKVTEKGKYVELRCDPISGHTALYWYRQSLGQGPEFLIYFQGTGAADDSGLPNDRFFAVRPEGSVSTLKIQRTERGDSAVYLCASSLEKNTEAFFGQGTRLTVV.

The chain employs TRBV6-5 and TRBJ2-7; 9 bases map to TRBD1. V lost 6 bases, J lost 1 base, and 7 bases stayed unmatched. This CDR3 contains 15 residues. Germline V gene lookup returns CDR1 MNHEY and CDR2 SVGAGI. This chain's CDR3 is CASSWGQGISYEQYF. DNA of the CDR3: TGTGCCAGCAGCTGGGGACAGGGAATATCCTACGAGCAGTACTTC.

The CDR3 protein is CASSASWGREETQYF. The CDR3 nucleotides are TGTGCCAGCAGCGCCTCGTGGGGTAGGGAAGAGACCCAGTACTTC. The chain uses TRBV9 and TRBJ2-5; D remains ambiguous. Germline V lookup: CDR1 SGDLS, CDR2 YYNGEE. This CDR3 spans 15 amino acids. V was clipped by 3 bases and J by 3 bases, with 15 bases between them.

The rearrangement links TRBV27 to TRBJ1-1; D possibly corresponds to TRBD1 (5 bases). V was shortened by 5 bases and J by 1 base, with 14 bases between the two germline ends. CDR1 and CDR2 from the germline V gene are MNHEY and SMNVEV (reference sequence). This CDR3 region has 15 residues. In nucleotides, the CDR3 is TGTGCCAGCAGTCCCGCCCGGGGGTGGAACACTGAAGCTTTCTTT. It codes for CASSPARGWNTEAFF.

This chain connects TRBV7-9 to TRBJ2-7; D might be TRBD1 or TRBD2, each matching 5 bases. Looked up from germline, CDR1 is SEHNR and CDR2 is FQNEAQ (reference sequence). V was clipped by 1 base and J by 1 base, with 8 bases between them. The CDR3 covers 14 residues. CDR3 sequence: CASSLVGGSYEQYF. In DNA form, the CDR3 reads TGTGCCAGCAGCTTAGTTGGGGGTTCCTACGAGCAGTACTTC.

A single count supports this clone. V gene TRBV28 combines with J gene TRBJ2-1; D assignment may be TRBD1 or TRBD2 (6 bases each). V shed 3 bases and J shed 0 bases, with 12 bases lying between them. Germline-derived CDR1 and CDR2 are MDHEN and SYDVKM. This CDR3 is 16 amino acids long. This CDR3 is CASSFWGAYSYNEQFF. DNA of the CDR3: TGTGCCAGCAGTTTTTGGGGGGCTTACTCCTACAATGAGCAGTTCTTC.

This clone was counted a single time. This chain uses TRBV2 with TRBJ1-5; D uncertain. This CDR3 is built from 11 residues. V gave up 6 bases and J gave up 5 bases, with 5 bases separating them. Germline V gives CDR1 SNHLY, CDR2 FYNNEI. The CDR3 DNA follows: TGTGCCAGCAGAGTTGATCAGCCCCAGCATTTT. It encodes CASRVDQPQHF.

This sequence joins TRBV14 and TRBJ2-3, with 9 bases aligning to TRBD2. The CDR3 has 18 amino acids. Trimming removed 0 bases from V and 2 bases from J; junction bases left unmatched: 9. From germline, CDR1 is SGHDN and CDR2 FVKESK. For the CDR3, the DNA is TGTGCCAGCAGCCAAGACCGCGGGGGGGCCTATAACACAGATACGCAGTATTTT. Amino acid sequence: CASSQDRGGAYNTDTQYF. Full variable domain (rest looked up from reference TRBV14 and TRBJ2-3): EAGVTQFPSHSVIEKGQTVTLRCDPISGHDNLYWYRRVMGKEIKFLLHFVKESKQDESGMPNNRFLAERTGGTYSTLKVQPAELEDSGVYFCASSQDRGGAYNTDTQYFGPGTRLTVL.

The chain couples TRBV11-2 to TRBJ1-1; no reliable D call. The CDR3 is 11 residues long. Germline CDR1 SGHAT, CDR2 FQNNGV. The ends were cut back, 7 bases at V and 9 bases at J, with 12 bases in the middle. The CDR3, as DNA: TGTGCCAGCACCCGAGTACGTCAAGCTTTCTTT. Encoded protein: CASTRVRQAFF.

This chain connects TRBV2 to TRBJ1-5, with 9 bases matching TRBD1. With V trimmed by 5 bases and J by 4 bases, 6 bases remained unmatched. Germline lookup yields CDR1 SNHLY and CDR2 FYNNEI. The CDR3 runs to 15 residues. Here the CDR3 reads CASSRETGGNQPQHF. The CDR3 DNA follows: TGTGCCAGCAGTAGGGAGACAGGGGGGAATCAGCCCCAGCATTTT. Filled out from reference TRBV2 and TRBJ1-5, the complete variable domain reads EPEVTQTPSHQVTQMGQEVILRCVPISNHLYFYWYRQILGQKVEFLVSFYNNEISEKSEIFDDQFSVERPDGSNFTLKIRSTKLEDSAMYFCASSRETGGNQPQHFGDGTRLSIL.